The clone carrying this T cell receptor (beta chain) appeared many times. The antigen remains unidentified. The sample belongs to a study of tumor-infiltrating lymphocytes in primary liver carcinoma. Study observations and caveats: Tumors carried a top-250-clone fraction significantly exceeding that of blood (p = 0.039).

cDNA specific to TCR beta was made from 450 to 500 ng of total RNA, with a constant-region primer employed for priming. A slightly modified ARM-PCR protocol with three nested multiplex PCR rounds produced these TCR beta libraries. The first two PCR rounds used TRBV1-TRBV30 primers with a Cbeta primer, nine to ten cycles each. TCRdb re-derived calls from the multiplex PCR reads in MiXCR, one entry per CDR3 protein. The sample yields approximately 320,000 distinct CDR3 sequences, 45% to 70% seen once. RNA was extracted from whole blood without cell sorting, alongside germline DNA. Germline V gene sequence: CDR1 SGHAT, CDR2 FQDESV (reference sequence). This CDR3 has 15 residues. Germline trimming cut 4 bases from V and 2 bases from J; bases unmatched to any gene: 6.

The V gene is TRBV11-1, the J gene TRBJ2-7, with 9 bases aligning to TRBD2. Sample: peripheral blood. The TCR was taken from a woman aged 25 to 39 with primary liver carcinoma and hepatitis B virus infection. This CDR3 is CASSYGGRAPYEQYF. Here the CDR3 DNA reads TGTGCCAGCAGCTACGGCGGGAGGGCCCCCTACGAGCAGTACTTC.